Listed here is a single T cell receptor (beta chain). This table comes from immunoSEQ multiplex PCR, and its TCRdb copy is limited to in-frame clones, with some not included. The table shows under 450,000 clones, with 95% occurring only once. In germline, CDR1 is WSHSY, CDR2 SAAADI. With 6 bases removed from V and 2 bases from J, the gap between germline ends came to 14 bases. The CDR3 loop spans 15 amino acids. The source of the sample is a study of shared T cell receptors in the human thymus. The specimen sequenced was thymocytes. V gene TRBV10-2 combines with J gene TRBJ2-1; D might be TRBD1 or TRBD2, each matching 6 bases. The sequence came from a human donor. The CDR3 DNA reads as TGCGCCAGCAGGGCGTTGGGGGGCGCCTACAATGAGCAGTTCTTC. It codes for CASRALGGAYNEQFF.